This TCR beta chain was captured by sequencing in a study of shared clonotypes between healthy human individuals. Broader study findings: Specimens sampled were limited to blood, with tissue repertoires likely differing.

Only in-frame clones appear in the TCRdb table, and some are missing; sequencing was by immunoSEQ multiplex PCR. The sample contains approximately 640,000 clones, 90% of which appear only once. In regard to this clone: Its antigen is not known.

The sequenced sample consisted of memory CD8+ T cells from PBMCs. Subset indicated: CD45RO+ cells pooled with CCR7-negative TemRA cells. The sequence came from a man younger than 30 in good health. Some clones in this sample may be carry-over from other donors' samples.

The CDR3, as DNA: TGTGCCAGCAGTAGTTTACCGGGGTTAAACACTGAAGCTTTCTTT. Protein: CASSSLPGLNTEAFF. The chain uses TRBV6-6 and TRBJ1-1; D is undetermined. The length of the CDR3 is 15 residues. Germline V gene sequence: CDR1 MNHNY, CDR2 SVGAGI (reference sequence). The germline V and J ends were trimmed by 5 bases and 2 bases, with 15 bases remaining between them.